The rows below give T cell receptor beta chains drawn from one sample of a study of control samples from healthy donors and cancer patients. TCRdb keeps only in-frame clones here, not all; method: immunoSEQ multiplex PCR. The sample lists over 150,000 clones; about 94% were seen once. The source material was PBMCs. The source is a man aged 55 to 69 with colorectal cancer. The CDR3 runs from the conserved cysteine through the conserved F or W. A D gene is named only where the DNA matches it firmly. Size values are once, few and many counts, or a class for expanded clones, and some rows have none.

j_gene: TRBJ2-4; abundance: .; v_gene: TRBV19; d_gene: TRBD1; CDR3aa: CASSPPGQNIQYF; CDR3nt: TGTGCCAGTAGTCCACCGGGACAGAACATTCAGTACTTC
j_gene: TRBJ1-6; abundance: once; v_gene: TRBV5-1; d_gene: TRBD1; CDR3aa: CASSLQGAGNSPLHF; CDR3nt: TGCGCCAGCAGCTTACAGGGGGCTGGGAATTCACCCCTCCACTTT
j_gene: TRBJ1-2; abundance: .; v_gene: TRBV3-1/TRBV3-2; d_gene: TRBD1; CDR3aa: CASNSPGTGLGYTF; CDR3nt: TGTGCCAGCAACTCCCCCGGGACAGGGCTTGGCTACACCTTC
j_gene: TRBJ1-5; abundance: .; v_gene: TRBV7-8; d_gene: .; CDR3aa: CASSLEVTANQLPQHF; CDR3nt: TGTGCCAGCAGCTTAGAGGTCACAGCTAATCAGCTGCCCCAGCATTTT
j_gene: TRBJ2-7; abundance: .; v_gene: TRBV12-3/TRBV12-4; d_gene: .; CDR3aa: CASGFRLYEQYF; CDR3nt: TGTGCCAGCGGTTTCCGCCTCTACGAGCAGTACTTC
j_gene: TRBJ2-7; abundance: .; v_gene: TRBV2; d_gene: TRBD2; CDR3aa: CASSIRLAGGVEQYF; CDR3nt: TGTGCCAGCAGTATTCGACTAGCGGGGGGGGTCGAGCAGTACTTC
j_gene: TRBJ2-7; abundance: .; v_gene: TRBV7-6; d_gene: TRBD1; CDR3aa: CASSPWTGEDYEQYF; CDR3nt: TGTGCCAGCAGCCCATGGACAGGGGAAGACTACGAGCAGTACTTC
j_gene: TRBJ2-2; abundance: once; v_gene: TRBV19; d_gene: .; CDR3aa: CASSIGRQPGELFF; CDR3nt: TGTGCCAGTAGTATAGGGAGGCAACCCGGGGAGCTGTTTTTT
j_gene: TRBJ2-7; abundance: .; v_gene: TRBV27; d_gene: .; CDR3aa: CASSPSDNSYEQYF; CDR3nt: TGTGCCAGCAGTCCATCAGACAACTCCTACGAGCAGTACTTC
j_gene: TRBJ2-7; abundance: .; v_gene: TRBV28; d_gene: .; CDR3aa: CASSDRQGPSYEQYF; CDR3nt: TGTGCCAGCAGTGATCGGCAGGGGCCCTCCTACGAGCAGTACTTC
j_gene: TRBJ1-2; abundance: few; v_gene: TRBV9; d_gene: .; CDR3aa: CASSPTRGGANYGYTF; CDR3nt: TGTGCCAGCAGCCCAACCCGAGGAGGGGCTAACTATGGCTACACCTTC
j_gene: TRBJ2-1; abundance: .; v_gene: TRBV5-1; d_gene: TRBD2; CDR3aa: CASGTSGGANEQFF; CDR3nt: TGCGCCAGCGGGACTAGCGGGGGGGCAAATGAGCAGTTCTTC
j_gene: TRBJ2-7; abundance: .; v_gene: TRBV11-2; d_gene: TRBD2; CDR3aa: CASSSTSGGFYEQYF; CDR3nt: TGTGCCAGCAGCTCTACTAGCGGGGGGTTCTACGAGCAGTACTTC
j_gene: TRBJ1-3; abundance: .; v_gene: TRBV9; d_gene: TRBD1; CDR3aa: CASSVGDSLSGNTIYF; CDR3nt: TGTGCCAGCAGCGTAGGGGACAGCCTCTCTGGAAACACCATATATTTT
j_gene: TRBJ2-3; abundance: .; v_gene: TRBV15; d_gene: .; CDR3aa: CATSRGSETTDTQYF; CDR3nt: TGTGCCACCAGCAGGGGTAGTGAGACCACAGATACGCAGTATTTT
j_gene: TRBJ1-2; abundance: once; v_gene: TRBV19; d_gene: TRBD1; CDR3aa: CASSVGQGVYGYTF; CDR3nt: TGTGCCAGTAGTGTCGGACAGGGCGTCTATGGCTACACCTTC
j_gene: TRBJ2-3; abundance: .; v_gene: TRBV6-6; d_gene: TRBD2; CDR3aa: CASSSVAGTSTDTQYF; CDR3nt: TGTGCCAGCAGCTCCGTAGCGGGGACTAGCACAGATACGCAGTATTTT
j_gene: TRBJ2-7; abundance: .; v_gene: TRBV7-2; d_gene: TRBD1; CDR3aa: CASSHGTGREQYF; CDR3nt: TGTGCCAGCAGCCACGGGACAGGGCGAGAGCAGTACTTC
j_gene: TRBJ2-5; abundance: .; v_gene: TRBV27; d_gene: .; CDR3aa: CASSLRGQETQYF; CDR3nt: TGTGCCAGCAGTTTAAGGGGTCAAGAGACCCAGTACTTC
j_gene: TRBJ1-2; abundance: .; v_gene: TRBV9; d_gene: .; CDR3aa: CASSVGGGDYGYTF; CDR3nt: TGTGCCAGCAGCGTAGGAGGGGGTGACTATGGCTACACCTTC
j_gene: TRBJ2-3; abundance: .; v_gene: TRBV29-1; d_gene: TRBD2; CDR3aa: CSVEGSASGGTDTQYF; CDR3nt: TGCAGCGTTGAAGGTTCGGCTAGCGGGGGCACAGATACGCAGTATTTT
j_gene: TRBJ2-7; abundance: .; v_gene: TRBV4-2; d_gene: TRBD2; CDR3aa: CASSQEPGTSGGDEQYF; CDR3nt: TGTGCCAGCAGCCAAGAGCCCGGGACTAGCGGGGGGGACGAGCAGTACTTC
j_gene: TRBJ1-3; abundance: .; v_gene: TRBV5-4; d_gene: .; CDR3aa: CASSATHGVTGNTIYF; CDR3nt: TGTGCCAGCAGCGCCACCCATGGGGTTACTGGAAACACCATATATTTT
j_gene: TRBJ1-5; abundance: .; v_gene: TRBV6-5; d_gene: .; CDR3aa: CASSAYGGSYQPQHF; CDR3nt: TGTGCCAGCAGCGCCTATGGCGGTTCCTATCAGCCCCAGCATTTT
j_gene: TRBJ1-2; abundance: .; v_gene: TRBV14; d_gene: TRBD1; CDR3aa: CASSQDGGLQGDNYGYTF; CDR3nt: TGTGCCAGCAGCCAAGATGGGGGATTACAGGGGGATAACTATGGCTACACCTTC
j_gene: TRBJ2-3; abundance: .; v_gene: TRBV5-1; d_gene: TRBD2; CDR3aa: CASSSGGGSSTDTQYF; CDR3nt: TGCGCCAGCAGCTCGGGCGGGGGGTCTAGCACAGATACGCAGTATTTT
j_gene: TRBJ1-2; abundance: once; v_gene: TRBV10-3; d_gene: .; CDR3aa: CAISENLGIYGYTF; CDR3nt: TGTGCCATCAGTGAAAATCTGGGGATCTATGGCTACACCTTC
j_gene: TRBJ1-2; abundance: .; v_gene: TRBV18; d_gene: .; CDR3aa: CASSKQGSNYGYTF; CDR3nt: TGTGCCAGCTCCAAGCAGGGGTCTAACTATGGCTACACCTTC
j_gene: TRBJ1-1; abundance: once; v_gene: TRBV10-3; d_gene: TRBD1; CDR3aa: CAIRQTGDMNTEAFF; CDR3nt: TGTGCCATCAGGCAGACAGGGGATATGAACACTGAAGCTTTCTTT
j_gene: TRBJ2-6; abundance: .; v_gene: TRBV5-1; d_gene: .; CDR3aa: CASSLAPGNGANVLTF; CDR3nt: TGCGCCAGCAGCTTGGCCCCGGGTAATGGGGCCAACGTCCTGACTTTC
j_gene: TRBJ2-7; abundance: .; v_gene: TRBV11-2; d_gene: TRBD1; CDR3aa: CASSLEGDRGYEQYF; CDR3nt: TGTGCCAGCAGCTTAGAAGGTGACAGGGGCTACGAGCAGTACTTC
j_gene: TRBJ2-7; abundance: once; v_gene: TRBV20-1; d_gene: .; CDR3aa: CSASVGYEQYF; CDR3nt: TGCAGTGCTAGTGTCGGGTACGAGCAGTACTTC
j_gene: TRBJ2-4; abundance: .; v_gene: TRBV29-1; d_gene: .; CDR3aa: CSVGRGQQNIQYF; CDR3nt: TGCAGCGTTGGGCGGGGACAGCAAAACATTCAGTACTTC
j_gene: TRBJ1-2; abundance: .; v_gene: TRBV28; d_gene: TRBD1; CDR3aa: CASNIRGSGGYTF; CDR3nt: TGTGCCAGCAATATCAGGGGGTCGGGGGGCTACACCTTC
j_gene: TRBJ1-2; abundance: .; v_gene: TRBV19; d_gene: TRBD1; CDR3aa: CASSLGQGRHYGYTF; CDR3nt: TGTGCCAGTAGTCTCGGACAGGGGCGTCACTATGGCTACACCTTC
j_gene: TRBJ1-6; abundance: .; v_gene: TRBV4-3; d_gene: TRBD1; CDR3aa: CASSTQMDGTDSPLHF; CDR3nt: TGCGCCAGCAGCACCCAAATGGACGGGACAGATTCACCCCTCCACTTT
j_gene: TRBJ1-1; abundance: once; v_gene: TRBV10-3; d_gene: .; CDR3aa: CAISEQSMNTEAFF; CDR3nt: TGTGCCATCAGTGAACAGAGCATGAACACTGAAGCTTTCTTT
j_gene: TRBJ1-3; abundance: .; v_gene: TRBV11-2; d_gene: .; CDR3aa: CASSLERGAGNTIYF; CDR3nt: TGTGCCAGCAGCTTAGAGAGGGGAGCTGGAAACACCATATATTTT
j_gene: TRBJ2-5; abundance: .; v_gene: TRBV7-2; d_gene: TRBD1; CDR3aa: CASSLSDRGRETQYF; CDR3nt: TGTGCCAGCAGCTTATCAGACAGGGGGCGGGAGACCCAGTACTTC
j_gene: TRBJ2-5; abundance: .; v_gene: TRBV27; d_gene: TRBD1; CDR3aa: CASSLDRGRETQYF; CDR3nt: TGTGCCAGCAGTTTAGACAGGGGGCGGGAGACCCAGTACTTC
j_gene: TRBJ1-1; abundance: .; v_gene: TRBV7-2; d_gene: .; CDR3aa: CASSFSFRGAVNTEAFF; CDR3nt: TGTGCCAGCAGCTTCAGTTTTCGGGGGGCGGTGAACACTGAAGCTTTCTTT
j_gene: TRBJ2-5; abundance: .; v_gene: TRBV5-4; d_gene: .; CDR3aa: CASSLSGTETQYF; CDR3nt: TGTGCCAGCAGCTTGTCTGGGACAGAGACCCAGTACTTC
j_gene: TRBJ2-7; abundance: .; v_gene: TRBV6-5; d_gene: .; CDR3aa: CASSYTTGSSYEQYF; CDR3nt: TGTGCCAGCAGTTACACGACGGGGAGCTCCTACGAGCAGTACTTC
j_gene: TRBJ1-5; abundance: once; v_gene: TRBV6-1; d_gene: .; CDR3aa: CASSDQASGGQPQHF; CDR3nt: TGTGCCAGCAGTGATCAAGCCTCGGGGGGTCAGCCCCAGCATTTT
j_gene: TRBJ1-6; abundance: .; v_gene: TRBV9; d_gene: TRBD1; CDR3aa: CASSVSGQRTNSPLHF; CDR3nt: TGTGCCAGCAGCGTCTCGGGACAGCGGACTAATTCACCCCTCCACTTT
j_gene: TRBJ1-1; abundance: .; v_gene: TRBV20-1; d_gene: TRBD1; CDR3aa: CSASLPDRGLGEAFF; CDR3nt: TGCAGTGCTAGTCTCCCCGACAGGGGGCTGGGTGAAGCTTTCTTT